This T cell receptor (beta chain) is drawn from a study of control samples from healthy donors and cancer patients. Data came from immunoSEQ multiplex PCR; TCRdb stores just in-frame clones and leaves some out. The sample carries about 190,000 clones, roughly nine tenths recorded once. The CDR3 spans 11 residues. V lost 5 bases, J lost 4 bases, and 0 bases stayed unmatched. Germline V gives CDR1 SGHRS, CDR2 YFSETQ. The chain couples TRBV5-1 to TRBJ2-7, with 7 nucleotides matching TRBD2. This sequence was found in a man aged 25 to 45 in good health. Sequencing input: blood. CDR3 nucleotides: TGCGCCAGCAGGGGGGGGTACGAGCAGTACTTC. This sequence encodes CASRGGYEQYF.